This is a list of T cell receptor beta chains from one sample in a study of CD8+ T cells in alopecia areata. Sequencing was performed with immunoSEQ multiplex PCR; in TCRdb, only in-frame clones are kept and a portion is missing. This table has around 170,000 clones, approximately 50% appearing once. The sequencing used CD8+ T cells sorted from blood, collected at roughly week 52, from a patient treated with tofacitinib. The receptors come from a human donor with alopecia areata. Each CDR3 is given with its conserved first and last residue. The D gene is left open where the match is weak. Size is stated for part of the rows, as once, few or many counts, or as a class when the clone is expanded.

>NA|13|TRBJ1-4|NA|TRBV19
CASQPDGEEKLFF
TGTGCCAGCCAGCCGGACGGGGAGGAAAAACTGTTTTTT
>NA|15|TRBJ2-1|NA|TRBV30
CAWNGGRGSYNEQFF
TGTGCCTGGAACGGGGGCCGGGGCTCCTACAATGAGCAGTTCTTC
>NA|14|TRBJ1-4|NA|TRBV9
CASSGDRTNEKLFF
TGTGCCAGCAGCGGTGACAGGACTAATGAAAAACTGTTTTTT
>NA|13|TRBJ2-7|NA|TRBV29-1
CSVGLGEGSEQYF
TGCAGCGTTGGATTGGGTGAGGGGAGCGAGCAGTACTTC
>NA|11|TRBJ1-1|NA|TRBV30
CAWSVTGEAFF
TGTGCCTGGAGCGTAACAGGGGAAGCTTTCTTT
>NA|11|TRBJ1-6|NA|TRBV30
CAWSDSSPLHF
TGTGCCTGGAGTGATTCTTCACCCCTCCACTTT
>NA|13|TRBJ1-5|NA|TRBV30
CAWSLGVTQPQHF
TGTGCCTGGAGTCTAGGGGTTACCCAGCCCCAGCATTTT
>NA|13|TRBJ1-2|few|TRBV10-3
CAISPTANYGYTF
TGTGCCATCAGCCCCACAGCTAACTATGGCTACACCTTC
>TRBD2|13|TRBJ2-1|NA|TRBV29-1
CSVPGGTYNEQFF
TGCAGCGTCCCCGGGGGGACCTACAATGAGCAGTTCTTC
>TRBD1|14|TRBJ1-1|NA|TRBV27
CASNLGQGNTEAFF
TGTGCCAGCAACCTGGGACAGGGGAACACTGAAGCTTTCTTT
>NA|16|TRBJ1-5|NA|TRBV4-2
CASSQVGTYSNQPQHF
TGTGCCAGCAGCCAAGTAGGGACGTATAGCAATCAGCCCCAGCATTTT
>NA|14|TRBJ2-5|once|TRBV9
CASSFGLAMETQYF
TGTGCCAGCAGCTTTGGGCTAGCGATGGAGACCCAGTACTTC
>NA|14|TRBJ1-2|NA|TRBV6-5
CASSYVGGGDGYTF
TGTGCCAGCAGTTACGTTGGTGGAGGGGACGGCTACACCTTC
>NA|15|TRBJ1-6|NA|TRBV6-6
CASSPRGPYNSPLHF
TGTGCCAGCAGTCCTAGAGGCCCCTATAATTCACCCCTCCACTTT
>NA|15|TRBJ1-1|NA|TRBV19
CASSRKGAAFLEAFF
TGTGCCAGTAGTAGAAAAGGGGCCGCCTTCCTTGAAGCTTTCTTT
>TRBD2|17|TRBJ2-5|NA|TRBV25-1
CARPEGASGWYQETQYF
TGTGCCAGGCCCGAAGGGGCTAGCGGGTGGTACCAAGAGACCCAGTACTTC
>TRBD1|16|TRBJ2-3|NA|TRBV15
CATSRDGTENTDTQYF
TGTGCCACCAGCAGAGATGGGACAGAAAACACAGATACGCAGTATTTT
>NA|15|TRBJ2-7|NA|TRBV27
CASSLSAPGEYEQYF
TGTGCCAGCAGTTTATCGGCGCCGGGGGAATACGAGCAGTACTTC
>NA|14|TRBJ2-5|NA|TRBV7-8
CASSLNTLAETQYF
TGTGCCAGCAGCTTAAACACTCTCGCGGAGACCCAGTACTTC
>NA|12|TRBJ2-7|NA|TRBV13
CASIGGAGEQYF
TGTGCCAGCATAGGAGGGGCTGGGGAGCAGTACTTC
>NA|16|TRBJ2-3|NA|TRBV23-1
CASSHPGRKSTDTQYF
TGCGCCAGCAGTCATCCCGGACGGAAGAGCACAGATACGCAGTATTTT
>NA|14|TRBJ1-1|NA|TRBV6-5
CASTPDRLNTEAFF
TGTGCCAGCACCCCCGACAGATTGAACACTGAAGCTTTCTTT
>NA|11|TRBJ2-1|NA|TRBV7-9
CASSRLNEQFF
TGTGCCAGCAGCCGGTTGAATGAGCAGTTCTTC
>TRBD1|15|TRBJ2-1|NA|TRBV13
CASSLTDRGNNEQFF
TGTGCCAGCAGCTTAACGGACAGGGGTAACAATGAGCAGTTCTTC
>NA|12|TRBJ2-5|NA|TRBV30
CAWSVQGETQYF
TGTGCCTGGAGTGTACAGGGTGAGACCCAGTACTTC
>NA|14|TRBJ1-5|NA|TRBV6-1
CASITGTGIQPQHF
TGTGCCAGCATCACGGGAACAGGTATTCAGCCCCAGCATTTT
>NA|15|TRBJ1-6|few|TRBV27
CASSPSRRANSPLHF
TGTGCCAGCAGTCCCTCTAGGAGGGCAAATTCACCCCTCCACTTT
>NA|13|TRBJ2-2|NA|TRBV30
CAWSIANTGELFF
TGTGCCTGGAGTATAGCGAACACCGGGGAGCTGTTTTTT
>NA|16|TRBJ1-5|NA|TRBV5-6
CASSQEGGYSNQPQHF
TGTGCCAGCAGTCAGGAGGGGGGCTATAGCAATCAGCCCCAGCATTTT
>NA|15|TRBJ2-3|NA|TRBV9
CASSVGAWGTDTQYF
TGTGCCAGCAGCGTAGGAGCGTGGGGCACAGATACGCAGTATTTT
>NA|13|TRBJ1-1|NA|TRBV6-5
CASSRESFTEAFF
TGTGCCAGCAGCCGGGAGTCCTTCACTGAAGCTTTCTTT
>NA|17|TRBJ2-1|NA|TRBV9
CASSVDLGGRSNNEQFF
TGTGCCAGCAGCGTAGATCTTGGGGGGCGGTCCAACAATGAGCAGTTCTTC
>NA|13|TRBJ1-1|NA|TRBV5-6
CASTVRVDTEAFF
TGTGCCAGCACCGTAAGGGTAGACACTGAAGCTTTCTTT
>TRBD1|15|TRBJ1-2|NA|TRBV5-1
CASSLDIRGQGGYTF
TGCGCCAGCAGCTTGGACATCAGGGGGCAAGGTGGCTACACCTTC
>NA|13|TRBJ1-2|NA|TRBV30
CAWSGLVSRGYTF
TGTGCCTGGAGTGGTTTGGTCTCGCGGGGCTACACCTTC
>NA|12|TRBJ1-1|NA|TRBV29-1
CSVAGDSTEAFF
TGCAGCGTTGCAGGGGATAGCACTGAAGCTTTCTTT
>TRBD1|14|TRBJ1-5|NA|TRBV19
CASSADRVHQPQHF
TGTGCCAGTAGTGCCGACAGGGTCCATCAGCCCCAGCATTTT
>NA|12|TRBJ1-1|NA|TRBV30
CATDRQNTEAFF
TGTGCCACGGACAGACAGAACACTGAAGCTTTCTTT
>NA|17|TRBJ2-5|NA|TRBV7-9
CASTAPGDKSIQETQYF
TGTGCCAGCACCGCGCCGGGGGACAAAAGTATTCAAGAGACCCAGTACTTC
>NA|16|TRBJ2-7|NA|TRBV14
CASSPYKGGILRGQYF
TGTGCCAGCAGCCCCTATAAGGGGGGTATTCTTCGGGGGCAGTACTTC
>TRBD1|12|TRBJ1-6|NA|TRBV7-9
CAGGQGNSPLHF
TGTGCCGGAGGACAGGGGAATTCACCCCTCCACTTT
>NA|14|TRBJ2-1|NA|TRBV19
CASLDGNSYNEQFF
TGTGCCAGCCTAGACGGAAACTCCTACAATGAGCAGTTCTTC
>TRBD2|15|TRBJ2-2|NA|TRBV14
CASSPLRGGYGELFF
TGTGCCAGCAGCCCCCTGCGGGGGGGGTACGGGGAGCTGTTTTTT
>TRBD1|16|TRBJ2-7|NA|TRBV25-1
CASSELRQGGSYEQYF
TGTGCCAGCAGTGAATTAAGACAGGGCGGCTCCTACGAGCAGTACTTC
>NA|13|TRBJ2-1|NA|TRBV29-1
CSVWKSSYNEQFF
TGCAGCGTTTGGAAGAGCTCCTACAATGAGCAGTTCTTC
>NA|14|TRBJ1-4|NA|TRBV6-5
CASSYSEGNEKLFF
TGTGCCAGCAGTTACTCGGAGGGTAATGAAAAACTGTTTTTT
>TRBD1|16|TRBJ2-5|NA|TRBV2
CASSDSAGQVKETQYF
TGTGCCAGCAGTGATTCCGCCGGACAGGTTAAAGAGACCCAGTACTTC
>NA|14|TRBJ2-1|once|TRBV11-2
CASSLAYRVNEQFF
TGTGCCAGCAGCTTAGCCTACAGGGTCAATGAGCAGTTCTTC